This note documents a single T cell receptor beta chain sequence. The target antigen is unknown. Original analysis: Filtering differed for immunoSEQ, which gave only junction sequences without quality scores. Profiled with immunoSEQ multiplex PCR; TCRdb holds only in-frame clones, not every one. The V and J calls and the clone size are those of that table, but D and trimming were determined from the DNA. The sample yields a few million clones, about 92% seen once. In the CD4+ fraction, cells were divided into CD45RA+ naive and CD45RA-negative memory subsets. This sample is part of a study of shared clonotypes between healthy human individuals. Whole-study results and caveats: What limited the represented genetic and exposure-history diversity was the small number of donors. Only blood underwent sampling, and tissue repertoires likely differ.

This CDR3 contains 16 residues. J lost 6 bases, V lost 5 bases, and 7 bases had no gene match. Per the germline V gene, CDR1 is LNHNV and CDR2 is YYDKDF (reference sequence). V is TRBV15 and J is TRBJ2-1; 13 bases align to TRBD2. The sequenced sample consisted of naive CD4+ T cells from PBMCs. Stated subset: CD45RA+ positively selected. This receptor was obtained from a man in his late teens or twenties in good health. Some clones in this sample may be carry-over from other donors' samples. The CDR3 reads CATSRTGLAGVNEQFF. In DNA, the CDR3 is TGTGCCACCAGCCGCACCGGACTAGCGGGAGTCAATGAGCAGTTCTTC.